What follows are 30 T cell receptor beta chains derived from one specimen sequenced in a study of blood T cell repertoires in COVID-19. Here immunoSEQ multiplex PCR was the method, and the copy in TCRdb shows in-frame clones only, minus some. The sample lists more than 90,000 clones, about 76% seen once, with approximately 9.3% in the top ten. Sample: peripheral blood. Receptors originate from a woman of 80 years or more with acute or convalescent COVID-19.

This chain links TRBV28 with TRBJ2-3; no reliable D call. Germline loops: CDR1 MDHEN, CDR2 SYDVKM. The CDR3 is made up of 15 amino acids. Trimming took off 4 bases at V and 3 bases at J, with 14 bases between the two ends. This CDR3 reads CASSSPQRGTDTQYF. The DNA for the CDR3 is TGTGCCAGCAGTTCCCCCCAGCGAGGAACAGATACGCAGTATTTT. Full variable domain (remainder filled in from reference TRBV28 and TRBJ2-3): DVKVTQSSRYLVKRTGEKVFLECVQDMDHENMFWYRQDPGLGLRLIYFSYDVKMKEKGDIPEGYSVSREKKERFSLILESASTNQTSMYLCASSSPQRGTDTQYFGPGTRLTVL.

This chain connects TRBV2 to TRBJ2-3; TRBD2 aligns across 7 bases. V trimming: 6 bases; J trimming: 2 bases; junction bases outside the gene matches: 5. This CDR3 is built from 14 residues. CDR1 is SNHLY, CDR2 FYNNEI, per germline. The chain's CDR3 is CASRREGITDTQYF. CDR3 coding DNA: TGTGCCAGCAGGAGGGAGGGGATCACAGATACGCAGTATTTT.

This chain links TRBV5-6 with TRBJ2-5, with TRBD2 identical over 9 bases. The V gene end was trimmed by 0 bases and the J gene end by 4 bases; junction bases not matched to a gene: 16. Germline CDR1 and CDR2: SGHDT and YYEEEE. This CDR3 is built from 19 residues. CDR3 nucleotides: TGTGCCAGCAGCTTGGCCTCTCTAGCGGGGCGCGGGGGGGTAGAGACCCAGTACTTC. It encodes CASSLASLAGRGGVETQYF.

V is TRBV6-4 and J is TRBJ2-7; weak D call: TRBD1 (6 bases). Germline V CDR1 and CDR2: MRHNA, SNTAGT. V lost 3 bases to trimming and J lost 11 bases, with 14 bases between them. The length of the CDR3 is 12 residues. DNA for the CDR3: TGTGCCAGCAGTGAAGGCAGGGGAAGGGAGTACTTC. Residues: CASSEGRGREYF.

The V and J genes are TRBV28 and TRBJ1-5, with a tentative D call TRBD1 (6 bases). The germline V and J ends were trimmed by 7 bases and 4 bases, with 14 bases remaining between them. This CDR3 has 14 residues. Germline V gives CDR1 MDHEN, CDR2 SYDVKM. The CDR3 loop reads CASNVGQGNQPQHF. Written as DNA, the CDR3 is TGTGCCAGCAATGTCGGCCAGGGGAATCAGCCCCAGCATTTT. The entire variable domain, with the rest obtained from reference TRBV28 and TRBJ1-5, is as follows: DVKVTQSSRYLVKRTGEKVFLECVQDMDHENMFWYRQDPGLGLRLIYFSYDVKMKEKGDIPEGYSVSREKKERFSLILESASTNQTSMYLCASNVGQGNQPQHFGDGTRLSIL.

This clone has ten or more counts. The same CDR3 is also encoded by other DNA sequences in this sample. This rearrangement joins TRBV20-1 to TRBJ1-6; D ambiguous. Trimming cost V 3 bases and J 0 bases, with 9 bases left between them. The CDR3 has 15 residues. Germline V CDR1 and CDR2: DFQATT, SNEGSKA (reference sequence). CDR3 nucleotides: TGCAGTGCTAGTGGCCCGAGCTCCTATAATTCACCCCTCCACTTT. Amino acid sequence: CSASGPSSYNSPLHF.

CDR3 amino acids: CASSLVSGYEQYF. CDR3 bases: TGTGCCAGCAGCTTAGTTTCCGGTTACGAGCAGTACTTC. The chain couples TRBV7-9 to TRBJ2-7; D gene unclear. The CDR3 loop spans 13 amino acids. CDR1 SEHNR and CDR2 FQNEAQ come from the germline V gene (reference sequence). The germline V and J ends were trimmed by 1 base and 4 bases, with 8 bases remaining between them.

This chain links TRBV4-3 with TRBJ1-5; possible D gene TRBD1, 6 bases. Germline CDR1 and CDR2: LGHNA and YSLEER. CDR3 size: 15 residues. The V and J ends lost 3 bases and 4 bases respectively, with 13 bases between them. The CDR3 nucleotides read TGCGCCAGCAGCCACGATCCGGGACAAAATCAGCCCCAGCATTTT. It is translated as CASSHDPGQNQPQHF.

The chain joins TRBV30 to TRBJ2-1, with 12 bases lining up with TRBD2. The V and J ends lost 2 bases and 7 bases, in that order; junction bases with no gene match: 6. CDR3 length: 15 residues. Germline CDR1 reads GTSNPN; CDR2 reads SVGIG (reference sequence). The CDR3 sequence: CAWSRLAGATNEQFF. DNA of the CDR3: TGTGCCTGGAGTCGACTAGCGGGAGCCACAAATGAGCAGTTCTTC.

This clone was observed a handful of times. The genes are TRBV6-5 and TRBJ2-7; 8 bases agree with TRBD1. Trimming removed 7 bases from V and 4 bases from J; junction bases left unmatched: 9. This CDR3 has 14 amino acids. CDR1 is MNHEY and CDR2 is SVGAGI in the germline V gene. CDR3 loop: CASKPDRGPYEQYF. The CDR3 DNA follows: TGTGCCAGCAAGCCCGACAGGGGACCTTACGAGCAGTACTTC.

The sample holds a few counts of this clone. Here the CDR3 reads CASSKGGTGQETQYF. The CDR3 region has the DNA TGTGCCAGCAGCAAGGGGGGGACTGGGCAAGAGACCCAGTACTTC. The rearrangement joins TRBV6-5 to TRBJ2-5; maybe TRBD2 (7 bases). This CDR3 contains 15 residues. Per the germline V gene, CDR1 is MNHEY and CDR2 is SVGAGI. V was pared by 6 bases and J by 2 bases, with 16 bases between.

The V gene is TRBV7-2, the J gene TRBJ1-5; 7 bases are shared with TRBD1. CDR3 size: 14 residues. V trimming: 2 bases; J trimming: 5 bases; junction bases outside the gene matches: 3. Germline assignment: CDR1 SGHTA and CDR2 FQGNSA. CDR3 amino acids: CASSLRGGDQPQHF. CDR3 coding DNA: TGTGCCAGCAGCTTACGAGGGGGCGATCAGCCCCAGCATTTT.

This rearrangement joins TRBV2 to TRBJ2-5; 7 nucleotides align to TRBD2. There are 12 residues in the CDR3. Germline trimming cut 7 bases from V and 3 bases from J; bases unmatched to any gene: 2. CDR1 is SNHLY and CDR2 is FYNNEI in the germline V gene. The chain's CDR3 is CASKLAEETQYF. The CDR3 nucleotides read TGTGCCAGCAAGCTAGCGGAAGAGACCCAGTACTTC.

The genes are TRBV27 and TRBJ2-7, with D uncertain. This CDR3 has 13 amino acids. Germline V gene lookup returns CDR1 MNHEY and CDR2 SMNVEV (reference sequence). V gave up 2 bases and J gave up 3 bases, with 8 bases separating them. The CDR3 region has the DNA TGTGCCAGCAGTTTAGAAGAGTACTACGAGCAGTACTTC. It is translated as CASSLEEYYEQYF.

This chain links TRBV7-6 with TRBJ1-2; perhaps TRBD1 as D (6 bases). Germline values: CDR1 SGHVS, CDR2 FNYEAQ. CDR3 length: 15 residues. The V gene lost 5 bases and the J gene lost 7 bases, with 20 bases spanning the gap. This CDR3 reads CASSPRGGAFIGYTF. CDR3 nucleotide sequence: TGTGCCAGCAGCCCTCGCGGGGGCGCGTTCATTGGCTACACCTTC.

This chain connects TRBV6-5 to TRBJ1-2; TRBD1 is a possible D gene (6 bases). The CDR3 contains 16 residues. Looked up from germline, CDR1 is MNHEY and CDR2 is SVGAGI. The germline V and J ends were trimmed by 3 bases and 5 bases, with 19 bases remaining between them. The CDR3 loop reads CASSYGGGDRRYGYTF. The CDR3 coding sequence is TGTGCCAGCAGTTATGGTGGGGGCGACCGTAGATATGGCTACACCTTC.

This clone was detected only a few times. The chain joins TRBV10-3 to TRBJ2-7, with D perhaps matching TRBD1 (5 bases). The germline V gene has CDR1 ENHRY and CDR2 SYGVKD. The CDR3 is 14 residues long. Trimming took off 5 bases at V and 1 base at J, with 12 bases between the two ends. The chain's CDR3 is CAISHPGSSYEQYF. The CDR3 nucleotides are TGTGCCATCAGTCACCCAGGGTCATCCTACGAGCAGTACTTC.

The chain recombines TRBV3-1 (or the pseudogene TRBV3-2) with TRBJ2-7; the D gene is possibly TRBD2 (5 bases). V shed 3 bases and J shed 5 bases, with 14 bases lying between them. The CDR3 covers 14 residues. Germline lookup yields CDR1 LGHDT and CDR2 YNNKEL (reference sequence). The CDR3 here is CASSHSQEVHEQYF. For the CDR3, the DNA is TGTGCCAGCAGCCACTCCCAGGAGGTACACGAGCAGTACTTC.

The chain couples TRBV6-4 to TRBJ1-6; TRBD1 agrees at 8 bases. This CDR3 has 14 residues. J was trimmed by 6 bases and V by 3 bases; bases with no gene match: 1. In germline, CDR1 is MRHNA, CDR2 SNTAGT. The CDR3 is CASSDQGANSPLHF. The CDR3 region has the DNA TGTGCCAGCAGTGATCAGGGGGCTAATTCACCCCTCCACTTT.

V and J are TRBV19 and TRBJ2-3; tentative D call: TRBD2 (7 bases). V lost 10 bases and J lost 0, with 20 bases in between. The CDR3 spans 16 residues. Germline V CDR1 and CDR2: LNHDA, SQIVND (reference sequence). The CDR3 sequence: CATSLWGGGSTDTQYF. The DNA of the CDR3 is TGTGCCACCTCCCTCTGGGGAGGGGGAAGCACAGATACGCAGTATTTT.

This clone was seen a few times. This sample includes further DNA sequences coding for the same CDR3. This chain connects TRBV28 to TRBJ1-5; D remains unclear. Germline CDR1 is MDHEN and CDR2 is SYDVKM. The CDR3 spans 12 residues. The V and J ends lost 3 bases and 7 bases respectively, with 7 bases between them. The DNA of the CDR3 is TGTGCCAGCAGTTTTGCCGGGCAGCCCCAGCATTTT. This sequence encodes CASSFAGQPQHF.

The gene calls are TRBV3-1 (or the pseudogene TRBV3-2) and TRBJ2-1, with D perhaps matching TRBD2 (6 bases). V lost 3 bases to trimming and J lost 3 bases, with 15 bases between them. Germline V lookup: CDR1 LGHDT, CDR2 YNNKEL (reference sequence). The CDR3 extends over 16 amino acids. CDR3 in amino acids: CASSHFQAGLYNEQFF. The CDR3 DNA follows: TGTGCCAGCAGCCACTTTCAAGCGGGCCTCTACAATGAGCAGTTCTTC.

This chain joins TRBV18 and TRBJ2-7; D is perhaps TRBD1 (6 bases). Germline lookup yields CDR1 KGHSH and CDR2 LQKENI. CDR3 length equals 15 residues. V lost 3 bases and J lost 0, with 12 bases in between. CDR3 bases: TGTGCCAGCTCACCTCCCGGGACACTCTCCTACGAGCAGTACTTC. This codes for CASSPPGTLSYEQYF.

This clone appeared once. The rearrangement links TRBV18 to TRBJ2-1; possibly TRBD2 for D (6 bases). This CDR3 region has 16 residues. Per the germline V gene, CDR1 is KGHSH and CDR2 is LQKENI. Trimming cost V 0 bases and J 8 bases, with 17 bases left between them. CDR3 in amino acids: CASSPPGLGGVHEQFF. The CDR3 nucleotides are TGTGCCAGCTCACCACCAGGGTTGGGGGGAGTTCATGAGCAGTTCTTC.

The CDR3 loop reads CASSELRMPYEQYF. DNA for the CDR3: TGTGCCAGCAGTGAATTGAGGATGCCGTACGAGCAGTACTTC. V gene TRBV28 combines with J gene TRBJ2-7; D unclear. The length of the CDR3 is 14 residues. The V gene's germline CDR1 is MDHEN and CDR2 SYDVKM. Trimming removed 5 bases at V and 4 bases at J, with 15 bases between.

The chain combines TRBV6-7 with TRBJ2-7; D perhaps matches TRBD1 (5 bases). TRBV6-7 is placed among ORFs of uncertain function. Trimming took off 2 bases at V and 2 bases at J, with 10 bases between the two ends. The CDR3 consists of 14 residues. The CDR3 here is CASSYPMGPYEQYF. CDR3 sequence (DNA): TGTGCCAGCAGTTACCCTATGGGGCCCTACGAGCAGTACTTC.

This clone showed up just a few times. V usage is TRBV5-1 and J usage is TRBJ2-1; a weak D match, TRBD2 (6 bases). In germline, CDR1 is SGHRS, CDR2 YFSETQ. The CDR3 covers 13 residues. The V end was cut by 3 bases, the J end by 10 bases, with 14 bases between. The CDR3 sequence is CASSYGTAGEQFF. For the CDR3, the DNA is TGCGCCAGCAGCTACGGGACCGCGGGGGAGCAGTTCTTC.

By share, this clone counts as medium-sized. The CDR3 DNA follows: TGTGCCAGCACTTCGTCTCATGGACAGGGGTATGGCTACACCTTC. It encodes CASTSSHGQGYGYTF. The J gene is TRBJ1-2, the V gene TRBV6-4; 9 nucleotides line up with TRBD1. The CDR3 consists of 15 residues. Germline V gene lookup returns CDR1 MRHNA and CDR2 SNTAGT. J gave up 5 bases and V 7 bases, and 11 bases lay outside the gene matches.

This clone was seen once. The chain recombines TRBV6-6 with TRBJ2-3; 9 bases are a match to TRBD2. The length of the CDR3 is 15 residues. The junction had 8 bases not matched to a gene; V was cut back by 4 bases and J by 6 bases. From germline, CDR1 is MNHNY and CDR2 SVGAGI (reference sequence). CDR3 sequence (DNA): TGTGCCAGCAGTTGGGGTAGCGGGAGATTCGATACGCAGTATTTT. It encodes CASSWGSGRFDTQYF.

The sample holds many counts of this clone. The same CDR3 also results from other DNA sequences found in this sample. The gene calls are TRBV5-6 and TRBJ2-7; the match to TRBD1 covers 8 bases. The CDR3 extends over 12 amino acids. After removal of 4 bases from V and 6 bases from J, the junction contained 3 bases not matched to a gene. CDR1 is SGHDT, CDR2 YYEEEE, per germline. The CDR3 coding sequence is TGTGCCAGCAGCCCCGGACAGGGCGAGCAGTACTTC. Its translation: CASSPGQGEQYF.